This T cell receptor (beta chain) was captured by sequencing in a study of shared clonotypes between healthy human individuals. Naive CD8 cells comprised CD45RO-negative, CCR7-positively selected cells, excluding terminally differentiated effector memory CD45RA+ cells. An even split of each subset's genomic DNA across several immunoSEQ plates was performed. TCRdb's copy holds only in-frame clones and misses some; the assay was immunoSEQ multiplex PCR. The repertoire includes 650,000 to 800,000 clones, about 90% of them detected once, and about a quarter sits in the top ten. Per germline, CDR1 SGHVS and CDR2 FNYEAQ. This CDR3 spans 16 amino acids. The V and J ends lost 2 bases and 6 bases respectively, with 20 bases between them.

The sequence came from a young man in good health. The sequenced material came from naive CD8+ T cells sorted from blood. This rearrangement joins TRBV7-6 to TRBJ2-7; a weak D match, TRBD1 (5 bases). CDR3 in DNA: TGTGCCAGCAGCTTACGAGTAGGCGACAGATCGTCCGAGCAGTACTTC. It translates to CASSLRVGDRSSEQYF.